The T cell receptor beta chain described here comes from a study of blood T cell repertoires in COVID-19. Assay used: immunoSEQ multiplex PCR; TCRdb lists only in-frame clones, some missing. The sample includes some 200,000 clones, approximately 80% of them seen just once. The length of the CDR3 is 13 residues. The rearrangement uses TRBV21-1 and TRBJ1-2. TRBV21-1 is annotated as a pseudogene. Material for sequencing was peripheral blood. This TCR came from a man aged 60 to 75 with COVID-19, enrolled during active disease. The CDR3 spells CASSKVGGYGYTF. CDR3 coding DNA: TGTGCCAGCAGCAAAGTCGGAGGCTATGGCTACACCTTC.